This TCR beta chain was recovered during a study of blood T cells in healthy people across ages. The germline V gene encodes CDR1 SNHLY and CDR2 FYNNEI. V lost 4 bases, J lost 6 bases, and 9 bases stayed unmatched. CDR3 size: 16 residues. Alongside a J-beta primer mix, a sample-barcoded 5' primer served in a second PCR lasting about 7 to 11 cycles. Per-sample output comprised a minimum of 2.5 million paired-end reads containing CDR3. TCRdb recomputed calls from the 5' RACE reads with MiXCR, one row per CDR3 protein. The sample shows about 640,000 distinct CDR3 sequences, 58% of them seen only once. The sequenced sample was blood. The chain joins TRBV2 to TRBJ2-1; the match to TRBD2 covers 10 bases. The origin of this receptor is a man in his 60s in good health. The CDR3 bases are TGTGCCAGCAGTGCCCGCAGCGGGGGGGCCTCCAATGAGCAGTTCTTC. This encodes CASSARSGGASNEQFF. Drawing the rest from reference TRBV2 and TRBJ2-1, the complete variable domain is EPEVTQTPSHQVTQMGQEVILRCVPISNHLYFYWYRQILGQKVEFLVSFYNNEISEKSEIFDDQFSVERPDGSNFTLKIRSTKLEDSAMYFCASSARSGGASNEQFFGPGTRLTVL.